This TCR beta chain was captured in a study of blood T cell repertoires in COVID-19. The CDR3 spans 18 residues. Looked up from germline, CDR1 is KGHDR and CDR2 is SFDVKD. This clone was observed once. Compared with germline, one end of the junction differs, possibly owing to a read error. TCRdb's copy holds only in-frame clones and misses some; the assay was immunoSEQ multiplex PCR. Of about 400,000 clones listed, 70% to 90% are singletons. Sequencing was carried out using PBMCs or T cells enriched from blood (not recorded which). The source of this sequence is a woman in her 30s with acute COVID-19. The chain employs TRBV24-1 and TRBJ2-3, with D possibly being TRBD1 (6 bases). CDR3 sequence: CATQIHEDRLDCTGTQYF. CDR3 DNA sequence: TGTGCCACCCAAATCCACGAAGACAGGTTGGATTGCACAGGTACGCAGTATTTT.